This T cell receptor (beta chain) was captured in a study of shared clonotypes between healthy human individuals. The CDR3 loop spans 13 amino acids. CDR1 SEHNR and CDR2 FQNEAQ come from the germline V gene (reference sequence). V was cut by 8 bases and J by 3 bases, with 14 bases left in between. Here immunoSEQ multiplex PCR was the method, and the copy in TCRdb shows in-frame clones only, minus some. Of about 480,000 clones in the sample, approximately 85% are singletons; the top ten hold roughly 13%. The clonotype originates from a woman aged 40 to 49 in good health. Some clones in this sample may be carry-over from other donors' samples. The chain joins TRBV7-9 to TRBJ2-7; D call uncertain. The specimen was PBMCs. For the CDR3, the DNA is TGTGCCAGCTCTAAGGCAGATTTCTACGAGCAGTACTTC. It specifies CASSKADFYEQYF. Filled out from reference TRBV7-9 and TRBJ2-7, the complete variable domain reads DTGVSQNPRHKITKRGQNVTFRCDPISEHNRLYWYRQTLGQGPEFLTYFQNEAQLEKSRLLSDRFSAERPKGSFSTLEIQRTEQGDSAMYLCASSKADFYEQYFGPGTRLTVT.